This T cell receptor (beta chain) comes out of a study of blood T cells in healthy people across ages. This CDR3 spans 15 amino acids. V was shortened by 6 bases and J by 2 bases, with 15 bases between the two germline ends. Per germline, CDR1 MNHEY and CDR2 SMNVEV (reference sequence). It was with a sample-barcoded 5' primer and a J-beta primer mix that a second PCR of about 6 to 11 cycles was run. TCRdb redid the calling of the 5' RACE reads with MiXCR, one entry per CDR3 protein. The sample lists hundreds of thousands of distinct CDR3 sequences, 45% to 70% occurring once. V gene TRBV27 combines with J gene TRBJ2-3; possibly TRBD2 for D (5 bases). The sequence derives from a man in his forties in good health. Sequencing used blood. As DNA, the CDR3 is TGTGCCAGCAGCTCCCTACGGCGGGCCACAGATACGCAGTATTTT. Protein sequence: CASSSLRRATDTQYF.